Each of the 10 T cell receptor beta chains below was sequenced from the same sample in a study of blood T cell repertoires in COVID-19. Only in-frame clones appear in the TCRdb table, and some are missing; sequencing was by immunoSEQ multiplex PCR. The sample holds under 80,000 clones, 86% seen once. The sample was peripheral blood. The origin of the receptors is a human donor in a cohort sampled during active COVID-19.

The chain carries TRBV4-1 and TRBJ2-7; TRBD1 agrees at 7 bases. The CDR3 spans 13 residues. With 4 bases clipped from V and 9 bases from J, the junction kept 9 bases outside the gene matches. Germline CDR1 and CDR2: MGHRA and YSYEKL. This CDR3 reads CASSPRKGGLQYF. CDR3 DNA sequence: TGCGCCAGCAGCCCCCGGAAAGGGGGCTTGCAGTACTTC.

This clone showed up just once. The J gene is TRBJ1-1, the V gene TRBV18, with D perhaps TRBD1 (5 bases). Per the germline V gene, CDR1 is KGHSH and CDR2 is LQKENI. The V end lost 0 bases, the J end lost 6 bases, and 11 bases lay between the germline ends. CDR3 size: 14 residues. The CDR3 region is CASSPPGQGPEAFF. CDR3 DNA: TGTGCCAGCTCACCACCGGGGCAGGGCCCTGAAGCTTTCTTT.

This sequence joins TRBV28 and TRBJ2-2; maybe TRBD1 (6 bases). V lost 5 bases and J lost 2, with 12 bases in between. CDR1 and CDR2 from the germline V gene are MDHEN and SYDVKM. The CDR3 has 15 residues. The CDR3 DNA follows: TGTGCCAGCAGTCTTGGACAGTTCAACACCGGGGAGCTGTTTTTT. Protein: CASSLGQFNTGELFF.

The rearrangement links TRBV4-1 to TRBJ2-1; tentatively, D is TRBD1 (5 bases). CDR1 is MGHRA, CDR2 YSYEKL, per germline. The CDR3 is 14 amino acids. Trimming took 2 bases from V and 5 from J, leaving 10 bases between them. The CDR3 region has the DNA TGCGCCAGCAGCCAACCACTCAGGGACAATGAGCAGTTCTTC. Translated: CASSQPLRDNEQFF.

This chain joins TRBV3-1 (or the pseudogene TRBV3-2) and TRBJ2-7; the D gene is possibly TRBD1 (6 bases). Trimming removed 4 bases at V and 5 bases at J, with 15 bases between. The CDR3 is 14 amino acids. Germline-derived CDR1 and CDR2 are LGHDT and YNNKEL (reference sequence). DNA of the CDR3: TGTGCCAGCAGCCCTGGACAGCCTTCCAACGAGCAGTACTTC. Its protein product is CASSPGQPSNEQYF.

This chain joins TRBV7-2 and TRBJ2-3, with a tentative D call TRBD1 (6 bases). This CDR3 is built from 13 residues. V was trimmed by 5 bases and J by 5 bases, leaving 11 bases between them. Germline-derived CDR1 and CDR2 are SGHTA and FQGNSA. The CDR3 nucleotides are TGTGCCAGCAGCATACAGGGAATAGATACGCAGTATTTT. It specifies CASSIQGIDTQYF.

The rearrangement joins TRBV11-3 to TRBJ2-3, with 9 bases fitting TRBD1. The CDR3 covers 15 residues. Germline CDR1 and CDR2: SGHNT and YENEEA. J lost 8 bases, V lost 5 bases, and 11 bases had no gene match. The CDR3 DNA reads TGTGCCAGCAGCGCAACGGGACAGGGAATCACTACGCAGTATTTT. Its protein is CASSATGQGITTQYF.

Here the CDR3 DNA reads TGTGCCAGCAGCCCAGACCTAGGACTAGCGGGAGTCGGGGGCTCCTACGAGCAGTACTTC. It is translated as CASSPDLGLAGVGGSYEQYF. This chain connects TRBV5-5 to TRBJ2-7, with 13 nucleotides matching TRBD2. CDR1 and CDR2 (germline): SGHKS, YYEKEE (reference sequence). CDR3 length: 20 amino acids. J lost 0 bases, V lost 4 bases, and 16 bases had no gene match.

This clone has a handful of counts. V gene TRBV5-5 combines with J gene TRBJ1-3; D gene ambiguous. Germline V gene sequence: CDR1 SGHKS, CDR2 YYEKEE (reference sequence). This CDR3 is 12 amino acids long. Deletions cut 2 bases from V and 7 bases from J, with 7 bases between. The CDR3 here is CASSLRLNTIYF. CDR3 bases: TGTGCCAGCAGCTTACGACTCAACACCATATATTTT. Variable domain in full (rest from reference TRBV5-5 and TRBJ1-3): DAGVTQSPTHLIKTRGQQVTLRCSPISGHKSVSWYQQVLGQGPQFIFQYYEKEERGRGNFPDRFSARQFPNYSSELNVNALLLGDSALYLCASSLRLNTIYFGEGSWLTVV.

CDR3 sequence: CATSDYKEGEGYGYTF. CDR3 DNA: TGTGCCACCAGTGATTATAAGGAGGGAGAAGGGTATGGCTACACCTTC. The genes are TRBV24-1 and TRBJ1-2; D uncertain. Trimming took 2 bases from V and 5 from J, leaving 17 bases between them. The V gene's germline CDR1 is KGHDR and CDR2 SFDVKD. The CDR3 runs to 16 residues.